These T cell receptor beta chains were read from a single sample in a study of blood T cell repertoires in COVID-19. Produced via immunoSEQ multiplex PCR; TCRdb's table is partial and in-frame only. The table includes 200,000 to 300,000 clones, around 84% detected once. The sequenced material came from PBMCs or T cells enriched from blood (not recorded which). The receptors originated from a man between 40 and 49 years old who had recovered from COVID-19. The CDR3 runs from the conserved cysteine through the conserved F or W. D genes are given only for firm matches. Expanded clones are given a class, and other clones once, few, many or no size at all.

v_gene,j_gene,d_gene,abundance,CDR3aa,CDR3nt
TRBV6-5,TRBJ1-2,TRBD1,NA,CASSRGQGGYTF,TGTGCCAGCAGTAGGGGACAGGGTGGCTACACCTTC
TRBV7-8,TRBJ2-5,NA,NA,CASSSGARSGRETQYF,TGTGCCAGCAGCTCCGGGGCCCGCAGCGGGCGAGAGACCCAGTACTTC
TRBV9,TRBJ2-7,NA,NA,CASGQTYEQYF,TGTGCCAGCGGACAAACCTACGAGCAGTACTTC
TRBV2,TRBJ1-4,TRBD1,once,CASSSGQGGANEKLFF,TGTGCCAGCAGCTCGGGACAGGGGGGAGCTAATGAAAAACTGTTTTTT
TRBV28,TRBJ2-5,NA,NA,CASSLAIADQETQYF,TGTGCCAGCAGTCTCGCCATAGCGGACCAAGAGACCCAGTACTTC
TRBV5-5,TRBJ2-3,TRBD2,NA,CASSLTSGGAVDTQYF,TGTGCCAGCAGCTTGACTAGCGGGGGGGCTGTAGATACGCAGTATTTT
TRBV5-5,TRBJ1-1,TRBD1,NA,CASSLGFGQGAIAFF,TGTGCCAGCAGCTTGGGGTTTGGACAGGGGGCGATCGCTTTCTTT
TRBV3-1/TRBV3-2,TRBJ2-2,NA,NA,CASSPLLNTGELFF,TGTGCCAGCAGCCCACTCCTGAACACCGGGGAGCTGTTTTTT
TRBV12-5,TRBJ2-7,NA,NA,CASAPGRSSYEQYF,TGTGCTAGTGCCCCTGGGAGGAGCTCCTACGAGCAGTACTTC
TRBV5-1,TRBJ2-4,TRBD1,NA,CASSVYQGADNIQYF,TGCGCCAGCAGCGTGTACCAGGGGGCGGACAACATTCAGTACTTC
TRBV7-7,TRBJ2-2,TRBD2,NA,CASSWDYTGELFF,TGTGCCAGCAGTTGGGACTATACCGGGGAGCTGTTTTTT
TRBV5-1,TRBJ2-1,NA,NA,CASSLDEGEQFF,TGCGCCAGCAGCTTGGATGAGGGTGAGCAGTTCTTC
TRBV25-1,TRBJ2-7,NA,NA,CASSDCSEYEQYF,TGTGCCAGCAGTGATTGTAGCGAATACGAGCAGTACTTC
TRBV7-2,TRBJ1-2,NA,NA,CASSFDSGAYGYTF,TGTGCCAGCAGCTTCGACTCAGGGGCCTATGGCTACACCTTC
TRBV12-3/TRBV12-4,TRBJ2-3,TRBD2,NA,CASSSREGDTQYF,TGTGCCAGCAGTTCCAGGGAGGGGGATACGCAGTATTTT
TRBV5-1,TRBJ2-4,TRBD1,NA,CASSLGQGENIQYF,TGCGCCAGCAGCTTGGGACAGGGAGAAAACATTCAGTACTTC
TRBV5-1,TRBJ1-4,NA,NA,CASSLAGGFDEKLFF,TGCGCCAGCAGCTTGGCCGGAGGGTTCGATGAAAAACTGTTTTTT
TRBV7-2,TRBJ2-3,NA,NA,CASSLDGGGLIDTQYF,TGTGCCAGCAGCTTAGATGGTGGAGGGTTAATAGATACGCAGTATTTT
TRBV19,TRBJ2-6,TRBD2,NA,CASSIDPGLVLSGANVLTF,TGTGCCAGTAGTATAGACCCGGGACTAGTCCTCTCTGGGGCCAACGTCCTGACTTTC
TRBV21-1,TRBJ1-6,NA,NA,CASGAGPARVSLHF,TGTGCCAGCGGTGCCGGGCCCGCGAGGGTAAGCCTCCACTTT
TRBV2,TRBJ2-7,TRBD1,NA,CASRVTGAGEQYF,TGTGCCAGCAGGGTGACAGGGGCCGGCGAGCAGTACTTC
TRBV27,TRBJ1-2,TRBD1,once,CATRIDRALGGYTF,TGTGCCACCAGAATCGACAGGGCCCTTGGAGGCTACACCTTC
TRBV23-1,TRBJ2-2,NA,NA,CASSQSPTGNTGELFF,TGCGCCAGCAGTCAATCCCCGACAGGGAACACCGGGGAGCTGTTTTTT
TRBV10-3,TRBJ2-7,TRBD2,NA,CAISASGRAYEQYF,TGTGCCATCAGTGCTAGCGGGCGAGCCTACGAGCAGTACTTC
TRBV11-2,TRBJ1-1,NA,NA,CASSFREAFF,TGTGCCAGCAGCTTCAGGGAAGCTTTCTTT